The 28 T cell receptor beta chains below were found in one sample sequenced in a study of tumor and adjacent non-tumor tissue in lung cancer. Three rounds of nested PCR, following a modified ARM-PCR protocol, produced the TCRbeta library. TCRdb reanalysed the multiplex PCR reads using MiXCR and keeps one entry per CDR3 protein. The sample yields 65,000 to 85,000 distinct CDR3 sequences, 75% to 85% seen once. This sample's RNA came from whole unsorted tissue. This non-tumor lung sample came from over 3 cm beyond the tumor edge. The sequenced sample consisted of distant non-tumor lung tissue. The receptors were sampled from a man aged 60-69 years with non-small cell lung cancer.

This clonotype showed up just a few times. The junction and the germline gene differ at one end; a read error may be behind it. The chain carries TRBV29-1 and TRBJ1-1; no definite D call. CDR3 length equals 13 residues. Germline CDR1 SQVTM, CDR2 ANQGSEA. CDR3 nucleotide sequence: TGCAGCGTTGAGCCTTGGAGGAACTCTGAGGCTTTCTTT. It is translated as CSVEPWRNSEAFF.

A note on this clonotype: One end of the junction fails to match germline, which may point to a read error. The gene calls are TRBV30 and TRBJ2-6; the D gene is possibly TRBD1 (5 bases). The CDR3 consists of 14 residues. Germline loops: CDR1 GTSNPN, CDR2 SVGIG (reference sequence). The CDR3 region is CAWNTGAGAKVLTF. The DNA of the CDR3 is TGTGCCTGGAATACGGGCGCTGGGGCCAAGGTCCTGACTTTC.

Points on this clonotype: One end of the junction is discordant with germline, which a read error may explain. V is TRBV28 and J is TRBJ2-1; 9 bases match TRBD2. CDR3 length equals 15 residues. CDR1 and CDR2 (germline): MDHEN, SYDVKM. CDR3 in DNA: TGTGCCAGCTGTCCCGGCGGGAGGGCCTATCAGGAGCAATTCTTC. The encoded protein is CASCPGGRAYQEQFF.

This clonotype was recorded only once. This may arise from a read error, as a much more abundant clone is one base away. J is TRBJ2-2 and V is TRBV28; no firm D call. V was pared by 2 bases and J by 1 base, with 8 bases between. This CDR3 comprises 15 residues. Germline CDR1 and CDR2: MDHEN and SYDVKM. CDR3 sequence reads: CASSLKGMNTGELFF. The CDR3 DNA follows: TGTGCCAGCAGTTTAAAAGGGATGAACACCGGGGAGCTGTTTTTT.

At least ten counts were recorded for this clonotype. The chain uses TRBV20-1 and TRBJ2-5, with TRBD2 as a possible D gene (6 bases). This CDR3 region has 10 residues. Germline V CDR1 and CDR2: DFQATT, SNEGSKA (reference sequence). Trimming cost V 6 bases and J 5 bases, with 7 bases left between them. The CDR3 here is CSAGLETQYF. CDR3 coding DNA: TGCAGTGCGGGACTTGAGACCCAGTACTTC.

Points on this clonotype: The CDR3 ends on some other residue instead of the conserved phenylalanine or tryptophan, so this is likely a read error. This chain joins TRBV5-5 and TRBJ2-3; 7 bases line up with TRBD2. The V gene's germline CDR1 is SGHKS and CDR2 YYEKEE (reference sequence). The CDR3 sequence is 14 residues long. The CDR3 nucleotides are TGTGGCAGTAGCGGGCTTGAAGGCACAGATACGCAGTATATT. It yields the protein CGSSGLEGTDTQYI.

The chain links TRBV30 to TRBJ1-2, with 9 nucleotides matching TRBD1. Germline CDR1 GTSNPN, CDR2 SVGIG (reference sequence). This CDR3 is built from 13 residues. Here the CDR3 reads CAWCARQGVGYTF. CDR3 DNA sequence: TGTGCTTGGTGTGCACGACAGGGGGTGGGCTACACCTTC.

The chain couples TRBV12-3 or TRBV12-4 to TRBJ2-7, with a tentative D call TRBD1 (8 bases). The CDR3 runs 13 residues. CDR3: CVSQRDRTYEQYF. The CDR3 bases are TGTGTCTCTCAGCGGGACAGGACCTACGAGCAGTACTTC.

CDR3 sequence: CASSVSGTVYEQYF. The CDR3 bases are TGTGCCAGCAGTGTTTCCGGGACAGTATACGAGCAGTACTTC. The chain recombines TRBV28 with TRBJ2-7; 7 bases line up with TRBD1. V dropped 5 bases and J dropped 4; count of bases not matched to a gene: 8. The germline V gene has CDR1 MDHEN and CDR2 SYDVKM. The CDR3 spans 14 residues.

Details on this clonotype: Its ends do not fully match the called genes, so a read error is possible. The chain combines TRBV11-2 with TRBJ2-5; D unresolved. CDR3 size: 13 residues. Germline assignment: CDR1 SGHAT and CDR2 FQNNGV. The CDR3 nucleotides are TGTGCCAGCAGCTCAGATGGATTAGAGACCCGGTACTTC. Its protein is CASSSDGLETRYF.

This chain links TRBV6-5 with TRBJ1-6, with 10 bases identical to TRBD1. The CDR3 totals 15 residues. Germline values: CDR1 MNHEY, CDR2 SVGAGI. V lost 5 bases to trimming and J lost 6 bases; unmatched junction nucleotides: 4. CDR3 amino acids: CASSTWTGGNSPLHF. In DNA form, the CDR3 reads TGTGCCAGCAGTACCTGGACAGGGGGTAATTCACCCCTCCACTTT.

This chain connects TRBV12-3 or TRBV12-4 to TRBJ2-3; 10 nucleotides line up with TRBD2. The junction had 16 bases not matched to a gene; V was cut back by 4 bases and J by 0 bases. This CDR3 has 20 residues. The CDR3 DNA sequence: TGTGCCAGCAGTTACTGGACTAGCGGCGTCTGGAATACAAGCACAGATACGCAGTATTTT. The encoded protein is CASSYWTSGVWNTSTDTQYF.

This clonotype has just one count. Sequence at one end of the junction differs from germline and may be a read error. CDR3: CVSGYSEGFRNTGELFF. CDR3 DNA: TGTGTCAGCGGTTATTCCGAAGGATTCAGAAACACCGGGGAGCTGTTTTTT. J is TRBJ2-2 and V is TRBV6-5, with D perhaps TRBD2 (5 bases). Germline CDR1 is MNHEY and CDR2 is SVGAGI. The CDR3 is 17 residues long.

The chain combines TRBV29-1 with TRBJ2-1, with D possibly being TRBD2 (5 bases). Trimming cost V 5 bases and J 7 bases, with 21 bases left between them. CDR1 is SQVTM and CDR2 is ANQGSEA in the germline V gene. This CDR3 contains 15 residues. The CDR3 sequence: CSVPQLARFGNEQFF. The CDR3 DNA reads TGCAGCGTTCCACAATTAGCGAGATTTGGGAATGAGCAGTTCTTC.

Written as DNA, the CDR3 is TGTGCCAGCAGACCCTTCATGGGGGGCACCGAGCAGTACTTC. It translates to CASRPFMGGTEQYF. This chain uses TRBV7-9 with TRBJ2-7; the D call may be TRBD1 or TRBD2 (6 bases each). Germline assignment: CDR1 SEHNR and CDR2 FQNEAQ (reference sequence). The CDR3 covers 14 residues. Trimming pared 6 bases from V and 6 bases from J, leaving 18 bases between.

This clonotype came up many times. V usage is TRBV6-1 and J usage is TRBJ1-5; D unresolved. CDR3 length equals 18 residues. The germline V gene has CDR1 MNHNS and CDR2 SASEGT. V lost 2 bases and J 0 bases, leaving 17 bases between the germline ends. The DNA for the CDR3 is TGTGCCAGCAGTGAATCGGGAATTCAAACCCTTAGCAATCAGCCCCAGCATTTT. It yields the protein CASSESGIQTLSNQPQHF.

As to this clonotype: The junction departs from germline at one end; a sequencing error may be responsible. This chain connects TRBV7-8 to TRBJ2-1; no definite D call. This CDR3 spans 15 amino acids. Germline CDR1 SGHVS, CDR2 FQNEAQ. This chain's CDR3 is CDSSSPWVLGNEQFF. For the CDR3, the DNA is TGTGACAGCAGCTCCCCTTGGGTGCTAGGCAATGAGCAGTTCTTC.

Notes on this clonotype: The junction does not match germline at one end; this may be a read error. The rearrangement joins TRBV24-1 to TRBJ2-3; 7 bases are shared with TRBD1. The CDR3 is made up of 16 amino acids. In germline, CDR1 is KGHDR, CDR2 SFDVKD. CDR3 in amino acids: CATSDYVRGSTDMQYF. The CDR3 DNA follows: TGTGCCACCAGTGATTACGTCAGGGGGTCCACAGATATGCAGTATTTT.

A remark on this clonotype: One end of the junction fails to match germline, which may point to a read error. The chain joins TRBV20-1 to TRBJ1-4; the D is unclear. This CDR3 is 13 amino acids long. Per the germline V gene, CDR1 is DFQATT and CDR2 is SNEGSKA (reference sequence). CDR3 region: CSAGGFQAQKPFF. In DNA form, the CDR3 reads TGCAGTGCTGGCGGGTTTCAGGCCCAAAAACCGTTTTTT.

A note on this clonotype: Germline and junction disagree at one end, which may indicate a read error. The chain carries TRBV5-4 and TRBJ1-6, with D perhaps matching TRBD1 (6 bases). CDR1 and CDR2 from the germline V gene are SGHNT and YYREEE (reference sequence). This CDR3 has 14 residues. The DNA of the CDR3 is TGTGCCAGCGACATACAGGGCCGGAATTCACCCTTCCACTTT. Amino acid sequence: CASDIQGRNSPFHF.

A word on this clonotype: At one end, the junction sequence differs from germline, possibly due to a read error. The chain employs TRBV6-2 or TRBV6-3 and TRBJ2-1; possible D gene TRBD2, 6 bases. Germline assignment: CDR1 MNHEY and CDR2 SVGEGT. This CDR3 comprises 17 residues. CDR3 amino acids: CACSYNIHGSFPPEQFF. DNA of the CDR3: TGTGCCTGCAGTTACAATATACACGGGAGTTTCCCCCCCGAGCAGTTCTTC.

In this sample, this clonotype turned up once. The V gene is TRBV6-5, the J gene TRBJ1-2; tentative D call: TRBD1 (6 bases). The germline V gene has CDR1 MNHEY and CDR2 SVGAGI. This CDR3 spans 15 amino acids. Trimming took 7 bases from V and 7 from J, leaving 22 bases between them. This CDR3 is CASISVSRGECGYTF. DNA for the CDR3: TGTGCCAGCATATCAGTTAGTAGGGGGGAGTGTGGCTACACCTTC.

This clonotype was seen a few times. A much larger clonotype is one base distant, so this may be a read error. The chain joins TRBV6-5 to TRBJ1-5, with D uncertain. Germline V gives CDR1 MNHEY, CDR2 SVGAGI. The CDR3 runs 13 residues. The chain's CDR3 is CTSSYLLGQPQHF. CDR3 nucleotide sequence: TGTACCAGCAGTTACTTGCTAGGACAGCCCCAGCATTTT.

Comments on this clonotype: Mismatch with germline at one junction end may stem from a read error. This chain links TRBV28 with TRBJ2-7; D unresolved. There are 14 residues in the CDR3. Germline values: CDR1 MDHEN, CDR2 SYDVKM. CDR3 loop: CANSALRVPYEQYF. Here the CDR3 DNA reads TGTGCCAACAGTGCCCTAAGGGTTCCCTACGAGCAGTACTTC.

The table lists this clonotype with many counts. The chain has TRBV7-8 and TRBJ1-2; the match to TRBD1 covers 10 bases. Germline values: CDR1 SGHVS, CDR2 FQNEAQ. This CDR3 comprises 14 residues. V shed 5 bases, J shed 4 bases, and the junction held 4 bases outside the gene matches. The CDR3 reads CASSRDRGTYGYTF. CDR3 bases: TGTGCCAGCAGCAGGGACAGGGGAACCTATGGCTACACCTTC.

Concerning this clonotype itself: At one boundary the junction diverges from the germline segment, which might be a read error. The gene calls are TRBV5-1 and TRBJ2-7; D assignment may be TRBD1 or TRBD2 (5 bases each). CDR3 size: 14 residues. Per germline, CDR1 SGHRS and CDR2 YFSETQ. This chain's CDR3 is CASSQRDRAYDQYF. The CDR3 DNA sequence: TGTGCCAGCAGCCAGAGGGACCGAGCCTACGACCAGTACTTC.

Worth noting for this clonotype: This may be a read error: a much more frequent sequence differs by one nucleotide. The chain joins TRBV5-1 to TRBJ1-1; unclear D gene. The CDR3 loop spans 11 amino acids. Germline V gene lookup returns CDR1 SGHRS and CDR2 YFSETQ. CDR3 residues: CDSNRGTEAFF. In DNA form, the CDR3 reads TGCGACAGCAATCGGGGCACTGAAGCTTTCTTT.

A remark on this clonotype: At one of its ends the junction is not consistent with the germline gene, which may arise from a read error. The V call is TRBV10-2, the J call TRBJ2-1; 12 bases are shared with TRBD2. The CDR3 covers 15 residues. From germline, CDR1 is WSHSY and CDR2 SAAADI. CDR3 bases: TGCGCCAGCACCAATCTAGCGGGAGGGCCCAATGAGCAATCCTTC. This encodes CASTNLAGGPNEQSF.